The 14 T cell receptor beta chains below were found in one sample sequenced in a study of blood T cells in healthy people across ages. Sample-barcoded 5' priming and a J-beta primer mix drove a second PCR of roughly 6 to 12 cycles. TCRdb called the 5' RACE reads again in MiXCR, with one record for every CDR3 protein. Of about 1.8 million distinct CDR3 sequences listed, roughly 52% are singletons. The sample taken for sequencing was blood. Source of these receptors: a woman aged 40 to 50 in good health.

The rearrangement uses TRBV29-1 and TRBJ1-1; D gene ambiguous. CDR3 length: 14 amino acids. From germline, CDR1 is SQVTM and CDR2 ANQGSEA. V lost 4 bases to trimming and J lost 0 bases, with 12 bases between them. The CDR3 coding sequence is TGCAGCGTTGTGGCGGGCCCCATGAACACTGAAGCTTTCTTT. This gives the protein CSVVAGPMNTEAFF.

V usage is TRBV15 and J usage is TRBJ2-1; 11 nucleotides line up with TRBD1. CDR1 is LNHNV, CDR2 YYDKDF, per germline (reference sequence). The CDR3 runs to 16 residues. V shed 5 bases, J shed 3 bases, and the junction held 6 bases outside the gene matches. The CDR3 reads CATSSSDRGHYNEQFF. Written as DNA, the CDR3 is TGTGCCACCAGCTCGTCGGACAGGGGGCACTACAATGAGCAGTTCTTC.

The gene calls are TRBV10-2 and TRBJ2-1; tentative D call: TRBD2 (5 bases). Between the trimmed V and J ends, which lost 3 bases and 3 bases, there was a span of 12 bases. The CDR3 totals 15 residues. Per the germline V gene, CDR1 is WSHSY and CDR2 is SAAADI. The CDR3 nucleotides are TGCGCCAGCAGTGACCCGGGAAACGGCTACAATGAGCAGTTCTTC. Translating gives CASSDPGNGYNEQFF.

The CDR3 loop reads CASSQEGILYEQYF. The DNA of the CDR3 is TGCGCCAGCAGCCAAGAAGGGATTTTGTACGAGCAGTACTTC. The genes are TRBV4-1 and TRBJ2-5; unclear D gene. The end of the DNA is better explained by TRBJ2-7, so the J call may be wrong. The CDR3 has 14 residues. CDR1 is MGHRA and CDR2 is YSYEKL in the germline V gene.

The V and J genes are TRBV11-2 and TRBJ2-1, with 8 bases matching TRBD2. The length of the CDR3 is 15 residues. The germline V gene has CDR1 SGHAT and CDR2 FQNNGV. The J segment lost 7 bases and the V segment lost 4 bases, leaving 9 bases of the junction unmatched. The CDR3 bases are TGTGCCAGCAGCTACACGAGCGGGGGTGGGAATGAGCAGTTCTTC. Its protein is CASSYTSGGGNEQFF.

The V call is TRBV7-3, the J call TRBJ2-3; 7 bases map to TRBD1. Looked up from germline, CDR1 is SGHTA and CDR2 is FQGTGA. The length of the CDR3 is 15 residues. Trimming removed 5 bases from V and 0 bases from J; junction bases left unmatched: 5. The CDR3 protein is CASSAGTASTDTQYF. The CDR3 nucleotides read TGTGCCAGCAGCGCAGGGACAGCCAGCACAGATACGCAGTATTTT.

This chain links TRBV20-1 with TRBJ1-2; 8 bases fit TRBD1. The V segment lost 1 base and the J segment 8 bases; nucleotides outside the gene matches: 12. The CDR3 is 15 amino acids. The germline V gene has CDR1 DFQATT and CDR2 SNEGSKA (reference sequence). The CDR3 reads CSARGPGQGARGYTF. DNA for the CDR3: TGCAGTGCTAGAGGTCCCGGGCAGGGGGCGCGGGGCTACACCTTC.

This rearrangement joins TRBV7-3 to TRBJ2-7, with 10 bases matching TRBD1. The better agreement between TRBJ2-5 and the DNA end casts doubt on the J call. This CDR3 comprises 16 residues. Germline V CDR1 and CDR2: SGHTA, FQGTGA. The DNA for the CDR3 is TGTGCCAGCAGCTTATCAGGGACAGGGGCCGAAGAGACCCAGTACTTC. Its protein product is CASSLSGTGAEETQYF.

This clonotype occurred a few times. The rearrangement uses TRBV9 and TRBJ2-3; 15 positions match TRBD2. Germline V gene sequence: CDR1 SGDLS, CDR2 YYNGEE. The CDR3 is 18 amino acids. V shed 3 bases and J 1 base; nucleotides not matched to a gene: 6. The CDR3 region has the DNA TGTGCCAGCAGCGCCGGGACTAGCGGGGGGACCCGCACAGATACGCAGTATTTT. The encoded protein is CASSAGTSGGTRTDTQYF.

This clonotype occurred a few times. The rearrangement links TRBV6-5 to TRBJ2-3; perhaps TRBD2 as D (6 bases). This CDR3 region has 14 residues. V shed 4 bases and J shed 1 base, with 9 bases lying between them. CDR1 is MNHEY and CDR2 is SVGAGI in the germline V gene. The CDR3: CASSLTSRTDTQYF. The CDR3 DNA reads TGTGCCAGCAGTTTGACTAGTCGCACAGATACGCAGTATTTT.

This clonotype appeared a few times. The chain recombines TRBV27 with TRBJ1-2; D is undetermined. Germline V lookup: CDR1 MNHEY, CDR2 SMNVEV (reference sequence). V was shortened by 4 bases and J by 6 bases, with 12 bases between the two germline ends. The CDR3 has 13 residues. This CDR3 is CASSSNYGNGYTF. The CDR3 DNA sequence: TGTGCCAGCAGTTCCAATTACGGAAATGGCTACACCTTC.

A few counts support this clonotype. V is TRBV2 and J is TRBJ2-1; 8 nucleotides line up with TRBD2. CDR3 length: 16 residues. Germline V gene sequence: CDR1 SNHLY, CDR2 FYNNEI. V lost 4 bases and J lost 5; bases outside the gene matches: 10. The CDR3 reads CASSGGFGGADNEQFF. The CDR3 region has the DNA TGTGCCAGCAGTGGGGGCTTCGGGGGGGCCGACAATGAGCAGTTCTTC.

CDR3 sequence reads: CSVGVVSRGYNEQYF. The CDR3 DNA reads as TGCAGCGTTGGTGTGGTATCTCGCGGGTACAATGAGCAGTACTTC. V usage is TRBV29-1 and J usage is TRBJ2-1, with D possibly being TRBD2 (5 bases). The DNA matches TRBJ2-7 better at its end, which makes the J call doubtful. CDR1 is SQVTM, CDR2 ANQGSEA, per germline. The CDR3 covers 15 residues.

This clonotype has more than one count but fewer than ten. The V gene is TRBV4-3, the J gene TRBJ2-3; D gene uncertain. Between the trimmed V and J ends, which lost 5 bases and 4 bases, there was a span of 13 bases. Per the germline V gene, CDR1 is LGHNA and CDR2 is YSLEER. This CDR3 has 14 amino acids. This chain's CDR3 is CASSERRSSDTQYF. CDR3 coding DNA: TGCGCCAGCAGCGAACGACGGAGCTCAGATACGCAGTATTTT.